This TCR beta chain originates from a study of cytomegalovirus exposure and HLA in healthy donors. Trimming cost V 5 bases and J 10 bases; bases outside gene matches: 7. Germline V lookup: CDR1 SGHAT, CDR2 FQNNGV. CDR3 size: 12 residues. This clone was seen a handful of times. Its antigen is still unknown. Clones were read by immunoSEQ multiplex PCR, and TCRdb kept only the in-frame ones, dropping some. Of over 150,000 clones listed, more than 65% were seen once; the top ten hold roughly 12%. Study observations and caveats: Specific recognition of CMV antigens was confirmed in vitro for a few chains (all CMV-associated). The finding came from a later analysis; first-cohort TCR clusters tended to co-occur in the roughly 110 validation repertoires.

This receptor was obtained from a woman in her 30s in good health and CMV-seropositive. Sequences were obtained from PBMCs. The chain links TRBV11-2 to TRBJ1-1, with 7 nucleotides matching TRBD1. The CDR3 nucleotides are TGTGCCAGCAGCCCCCGGACAGGTGGAGCTTTCTTT. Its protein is CASSPRTGGAFF.